The following is a TCR beta chain sequence with its context. Sequencing used immunoSEQ multiplex PCR; TCRdb keeps in-frame clones, though not all of them. The data show 30,000 to 35,000 clones, roughly 93% seen once. The record originates from a study of T cells in localized non-small cell lung cancer. The germline V and J ends were trimmed by 2 bases and 2 bases, with 12 bases remaining between them. This CDR3 is 15 amino acids long. The germline V gene encodes CDR1 MNHGY and CDR2 SVAAGI. The V gene is TRBV6-9, the J gene TRBJ1-2; unclear D gene. This receptor was obtained from a female donor aged 60 or older with stage I lung adenocarcinoma. The sequencing here drew on peripheral blood, taken before any cancer treatment. CDR3 protein: CASSYTGATNYGYTF. In DNA form, the CDR3 reads TGTGCCAGCAGTTATACGGGTGCAACAAACTATGGCTACACCTTC.